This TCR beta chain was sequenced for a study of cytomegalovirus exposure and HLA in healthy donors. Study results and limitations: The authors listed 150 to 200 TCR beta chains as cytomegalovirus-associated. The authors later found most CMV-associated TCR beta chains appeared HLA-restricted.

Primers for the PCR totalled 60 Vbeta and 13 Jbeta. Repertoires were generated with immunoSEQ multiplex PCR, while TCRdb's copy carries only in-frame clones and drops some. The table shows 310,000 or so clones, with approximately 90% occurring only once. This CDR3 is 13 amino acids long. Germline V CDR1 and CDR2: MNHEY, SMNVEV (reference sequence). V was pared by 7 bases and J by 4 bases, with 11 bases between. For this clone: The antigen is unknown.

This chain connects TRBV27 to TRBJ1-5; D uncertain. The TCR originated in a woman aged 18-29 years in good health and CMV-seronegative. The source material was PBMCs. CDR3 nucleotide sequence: TGTGCCAGCAAGTCCGGTCCGAATCAGCCCCAGCATTTT. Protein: CASKSGPNQPQHF.